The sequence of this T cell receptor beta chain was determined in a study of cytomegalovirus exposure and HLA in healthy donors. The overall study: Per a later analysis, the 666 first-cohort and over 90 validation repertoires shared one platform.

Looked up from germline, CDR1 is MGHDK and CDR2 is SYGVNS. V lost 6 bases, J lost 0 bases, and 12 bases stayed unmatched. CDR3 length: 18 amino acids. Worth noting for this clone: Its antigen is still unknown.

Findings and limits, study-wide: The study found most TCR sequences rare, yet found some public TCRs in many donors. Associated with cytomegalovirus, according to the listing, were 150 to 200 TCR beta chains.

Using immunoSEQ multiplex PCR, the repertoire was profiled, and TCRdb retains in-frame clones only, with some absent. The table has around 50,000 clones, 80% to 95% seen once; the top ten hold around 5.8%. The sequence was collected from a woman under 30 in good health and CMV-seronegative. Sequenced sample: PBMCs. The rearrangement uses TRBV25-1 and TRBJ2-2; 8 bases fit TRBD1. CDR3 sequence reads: CASSHLGKTGANTGELFF. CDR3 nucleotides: TGTGCCAGCAGCCACTTAGGTAAGACAGGGGCGAACACCGGGGAGCTGTTTTTT.